In its sample, the clone carrying this TCR beta chain was seen a few times. The sample belongs to a study of blood T cells in healthy people across ages. The CDR3 is made up of 10 amino acids. Per germline, CDR1 DFQATT and CDR2 SNEGSKA (reference sequence). Primers used in a second PCR of about 6 to 11 cycles were a sample-barcoded 5' primer and a J-beta primer mix. MiXCR was run by TCRdb on the 5' RACE reads, yielding one entry per CDR3 protein. The repertoire holds just over 800,000 distinct CDR3 sequences, with around two thirds as singletons. The rearrangement joins TRBV20-1 to TRBJ2-5, with D possibly being TRBD2 (5 bases). The TCR originated in a man aged 30 to 45 in good health. Sequenced sample: blood. In DNA, the CDR3 is TGCACCGCTAGCTATGAGACCCAGTACTTC. Protein product: CTASYETQYF.